This T cell receptor (beta chain) was recorded in a study of OX40 agonist ivuxolimab in advanced cancers. For the study in its entirety: Ivuxolimab, which targeted the costimulatory receptor OX40 (CD134), was an agonistic, fully human IgG2 monoclonal antibody. Intravenous ivuxolimab was administered to patients every 2 weeks at six dose levels: 0.01, 0.1, 0.3, 1.5, 3 and 10 mg/kg. Of the roughly 52 patients in dose escalation, 19 had hepatocellular carcinoma, some 15 had melanoma, 9 had renal cell carcinoma and 9 had head and neck cancer. In the dose-escalation cohort, 82.7% of patients were male, and the mean age was approximately 60 years, with a range of 23 to 79. Prior anti-PD-1, anti-PD-L1 or anti-CTLA-4 therapy was permitted, and checkpoint inhibitors had been received by under 50% of dose-escalation patients. Partial responses occurred in three dose-escalation patients: two with cutaneous melanoma and one with hepatocellular carcinoma. Peripheral TCRbeta sequencing was intended to test whether TCR sequence diversity was altered and clonal T-cell expansion was caused by ivuxolimab. The paper covers the monotherapy dose-escalation part of the phase I ivuxolimab trial, which included N of about 50 patients.

Genomic DNA was isolated from the sorted cells so that the TCRbeta CDR3 region could be sequenced. TCRbeta CDR3 regions were sequenced using the immunoSEQ Assay. TCRdb holds this immuneACCESS table with in-frame rearrangements only. Some clones are missing; in checked studies, unresolved V genes explain under half, and the rest has no known cause. The sample contains around 26,000 clones, 81% of them found a single time. The ten largest account for about 30% of the sample. About this clone itself: The specificity of this receptor is unknown. There are no base qualities to consult, and no much larger clone falls within one base.

Its CDR3 holds 17 amino acids, cysteine through phenylalanine. Of the read, only the CDR3 DNA is kept; its 51 bases are in frame from base 1. Trimmed from V: 8 bases; trimmed from J: 1 base; junction bases lacking a gene match: 10. CDR1 and CDR2 are read off the germline V gene as SNHLY and FYNNEI. The paper's findings and limits, for the study overall: Antigen specificity was not determined for the clonally expanded peripheral T cells. At doses of 0.1 to 3.0 mg/kg, clonal expansion of both CD4+ and CD8+ blood T cells was observed from baseline to week 6. Low levels of normalized T-cell clonal expansion were also seen in some patients who did not respond. In partial responders in the 0.1-3.0 mg/kg groups, normalized peripheral clonal expansion was found to be among the lowest, especially among CD8+ T cells. After ivuxolimab, expanded clones were on average more numerous among CD8+ T cells than among CD4+ T cells.

Patients with autoimmune disease history or receiving systemic immunosuppression were excluded from the trial. Peripheral blood for TCR sequencing was collected from all dose cohorts at baseline, on cycle 4 day 1, and on cycle 7 day 1. The samples were drawn from a first-in-human, open-label, multicenter phase I dose-escalation trial of ivuxolimab. The trial enrolled adults with locally advanced or metastatic head and neck squamous cell, hepatocellular, melanoma or renal cell carcinoma. CD4+ and CD8+ T cells were sorted separately from peripheral blood before TCR sequencing. This TCR was sampled from an adult with an advanced solid tumor such as melanoma, head and neck, liver or kidney cancer. The sequencing here drew on CD4+ or CD8+ T cells sorted from blood, taken in a trial of the OX40 agonist ivuxolimab. Here the chain combines TRBV2 and TRBJ1-5, with 11 central nucleotides matching TRBD1. CDR3 loop: CASEGTGGGASNQPQHF. Read as DNA, the sequence is TGTGCCAGCGAAGGGACAGGGGGGGGTGCAAGCAATCAGCCCCAGCATTTT.